This T cell receptor beta chain was profiled in a study of T cell changes during pregnancy in multiple sclerosis. Germline assignment: CDR1 SEHNR and CDR2 FQNEAQ (reference sequence). The CDR3 covers 15 residues. Germline trimming cut 3 bases from V and 2 bases from J; bases unmatched to any gene: 5. Sequencing used immunoSEQ multiplex PCR; TCRdb keeps in-frame clones, though not all of them. The repertoire holds about 75,000 clones, with 85% to 95% as singletons. Source: CD4+ T cells from peripheral blood mononuclear cells, taken after pregnancy. This sequence joins TRBV7-9 and TRBJ2-3; TRBD1 matches at 7 bases. The sequence derives from a female donor with multiple sclerosis, enrolled in a pregnancy study. The CDR3 bases are TGTGCCAGCAGCTTCCGGGACAGAGCCACAGATACGCAGTATTTT. This codes for CASSFRDRATDTQYF.